This TCR beta chain was retrieved from a study of cytomegalovirus exposure and HLA in healthy donors. Overall study: Sequencing of roughly 180 million T cells in an earlier analysis found 120 million or so unique TCR beta sequences. Regarding the study as a whole: The authors confirmed in vitro that a few CMV-associated chains were specific for CMV antigens.

Points on this clone: The target antigen is unknown.

This PCR relied on a set of 60 Vbeta primers and 13 Jbeta primers. The repertoire was sequenced with immunoSEQ multiplex PCR; TCRdb's copy has only in-frame clones and lacks some. The sample carries approximately 150,000 clones, about four fifths recorded once. This clonotype was sampled from a man aged 45-65 years in good health and CMV-seropositive. What was sequenced was PBMCs.

CDR3 protein: CASSLGGGSVGGELFF. In DNA form, the CDR3 reads TGTGCCAGCAGCTTGGGGGGTGGGAGTGTCGGCGGGGAGCTGTTTTTT. This sequence joins TRBV7-2 and TRBJ2-2; D is perhaps TRBD2 (6 bases). This CDR3 comprises 16 residues. CDR1 and CDR2 (germline): SGHTA, FQGNSA. Trimming pared 3 bases from V and 7 bases from J, leaving 18 bases between.